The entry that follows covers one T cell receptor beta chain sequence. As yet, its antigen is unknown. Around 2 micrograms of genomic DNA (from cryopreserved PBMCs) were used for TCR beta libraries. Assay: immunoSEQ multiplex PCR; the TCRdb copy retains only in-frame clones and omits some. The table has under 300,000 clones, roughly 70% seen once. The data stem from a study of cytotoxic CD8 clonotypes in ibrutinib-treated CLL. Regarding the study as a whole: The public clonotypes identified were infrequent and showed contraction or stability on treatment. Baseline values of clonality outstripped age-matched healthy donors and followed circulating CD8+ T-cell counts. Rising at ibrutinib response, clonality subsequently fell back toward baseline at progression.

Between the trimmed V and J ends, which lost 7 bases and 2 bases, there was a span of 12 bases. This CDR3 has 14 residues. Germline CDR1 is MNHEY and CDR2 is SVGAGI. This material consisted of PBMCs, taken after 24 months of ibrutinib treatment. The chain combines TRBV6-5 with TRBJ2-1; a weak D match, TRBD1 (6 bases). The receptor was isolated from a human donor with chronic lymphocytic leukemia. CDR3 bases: TGTGCCAGCAAGGGCCAGGGGCCCTACAATGAGCAGTTCTTC. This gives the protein CASKGQGPYNEQFF.